Following are 27 T cell receptor beta chains from one sample sequenced in a study of response to subunit inactivated influenza vaccine. One entry per CDR3 protein, called by TCRdb with MiXCR from the RT-PCR reads. In the table there are around 790,000 distinct CDR3 sequences, over 20% of which are singletons. The sequencing here drew on PBMCs from blood, taken roughly 5 days after vaccination. The receptors were sampled from a man in his fifties who received an inactivated influenza vaccine.

The genes are TRBV29-1 and TRBJ1-1; TRBD1 aligns across 7 bases. The ends lost 8 bases at V and 7 bases at J; junction bases unmatched: 7. CDR3 length: 11 residues. Germline lookup yields CDR1 SQVTM and CDR2 ANQGSEA. CDR3: CSTVRGIEAFF. The DNA of the CDR3 is TGCAGCACCGTCAGGGGGATTGAAGCTTTCTTT.

This clonotype was seen more than once but under ten times. The V gene is TRBV18, the J gene TRBJ2-3; D unclear. The CDR3 length is 13 residues. From germline, CDR1 is KGHSH and CDR2 LQKENI. V was clipped by 6 bases and J by 2 bases, with 9 bases between them. CDR3 coding DNA: TGTGCCAGCTCTACCTCGACCACAGATACGCAGTATTTT. This encodes CASSTSTTDTQYF.

This clonotype was found once. The chain combines TRBV9 with TRBJ2-7; TRBD1 matches 7 bases. The junction had 18 bases not matched to a gene; V was cut back by 3 bases and J by 12 bases. The CDR3 has 15 residues. Germline-derived CDR1 and CDR2 are SGDLS and YYNGEE. The DNA of the CDR3 is TGTGCCAGCAGCGCCGACCTGGGCAGGGGGATCGGTCTGTACTTC. Translated: CASSADLGRGIGLYF.

The chain uses TRBV7-8 and TRBJ2-5; maybe TRBD1 (6 bases). Looked up from germline, CDR1 is SGHVS and CDR2 is FQNEAQ. V was shortened by 5 bases and J by 5 bases, with 12 bases between the two germline ends. The CDR3 contains 13 residues. CDR3 nucleotides: TGTGCCAGCAGCAAGTTGGGGGCTGAGACCCAGTACTTC. It translates to CASSKLGAETQYF.

This clonotype was counted only a few times. The chain joins TRBV12-3 or TRBV12-4 to TRBJ2-3; D is perhaps TRBD2 (6 bases). V was cut by 3 bases and J by 6 bases, with 13 bases left in between. The CDR3 is made up of 14 amino acids. The CDR3 sequence is CASSFGGARDTQYF. The CDR3 DNA reads as TGTGCCAGCAGTTTTGGCGGGGCCCGGGATACGCAGTATTTT.

This clonotype showed up just a few times. This chain uses TRBV15 with TRBJ2-2; no firm D call. The CDR3 consists of 12 residues. Germline CDR1 reads LNHNV; CDR2 reads YYDKDF (reference sequence). Trimming cost V 5 bases and J 6 bases, with 7 bases left between them. The CDR3 DNA is TGTGCCACCAGCTCACACTCCGGGGAGCTGTTTTTT. This encodes CATSSHSGELFF.

The rearrangement joins TRBV5-1 to TRBJ1-6; 10 nucleotides line up with TRBD1. Germline V gives CDR1 SGHRS, CDR2 YFSETQ. The length of the CDR3 is 15 residues. V was clipped by 0 bases and J by 8 bases; unmatched bases: 2. In nucleotides, the CDR3 is TGCGCCAGCAGCTTGGCGGGACAGGGGTATTCACCCCTCCACTTT. Its translation is CASSLAGQGYSPLHF.

The rearrangement uses TRBV20-1 and TRBJ2-1; 8 positions agree with TRBD1. CDR1 and CDR2 from the germline V gene are DFQATT and SNEGSKA (reference sequence). The length of the CDR3 is 14 residues. The J segment lost 6 bases and the V segment lost 0 bases, leaving 4 bases of the junction unmatched. Written as DNA, the CDR3 is TGCAGTGCTAGAGATGGCAGGGGGCTCAATGAGCAGTTCTTC. It translates to CSARDGRGLNEQFF.

This clonotype was counted many times. The chain carries TRBV29-1 and TRBJ2-5; D gene uncertain. Trimming took 4 bases from V and 2 from J, leaving 5 bases between them. This CDR3 has 11 amino acids. Germline lookup yields CDR1 SQVTM and CDR2 ANQGSEA. Here the CDR3 DNA reads TGCAGCGTTGGCCCTCAAGAGACCCAGTACTTC. The encoded protein is CSVGPQETQYF. The variable domain in full, completed from reference TRBV29-1 and TRBJ2-5, reads SAVISQKPSRDICQRGTSLTIQCQVDSQVTMMFWYRQQPGQSLTLIATANQGSEATYESGFVIDKFPISRPNLTFSTLTVSNMSPEDSSIYLCSVGPQETQYFGPGTRLLVL.

The chain has TRBV20-1 and TRBJ2-5; 10 bases align to TRBD2. Germline V CDR1 and CDR2: DFQATT, SNEGSKA (reference sequence). Trimming at V came to 3 bases and at J to 2 bases, leaving 3 bases not matched to a gene. There are 14 residues in the CDR3. CDR3 protein: CSASLAGVQETQYF. CDR3 DNA: TGCAGTGCTAGCCTAGCGGGGGTTCAAGAGACCCAGTACTTC.

This clonotype appeared a few times. The rearrangement links TRBV12-3 or TRBV12-4 to TRBJ1-1; the match to TRBD1 covers 7 bases. The V segment lost 6 bases and the J segment 5 bases; nucleotides outside the gene matches: 6. The CDR3 is 13 residues long. The CDR3 coding sequence is TGTGCCAGCAGCCCCCCGGGACAGACTGAAGCTTTCTTT. Protein sequence: CASSPPGQTEAFF.

This sequence joins TRBV4-2 and TRBJ2-4; TRBD1 or TRBD2 may be the D gene (5 bases each). CDR1 is LGHNA and CDR2 is YNFKEQ in the germline V gene. This CDR3 is 18 amino acids long. The germline V and J ends were trimmed by 0 bases and 3 bases, with 18 bases remaining between them. CDR3 DNA sequence: TGTGCCAGCAGCCAAGATTTGTCCGGCGTTGGGGGCAAAAACATTCAGTACTTC. Translation gives CASSQDLSGVGGKNIQYF.

The V and J genes are TRBV3-1 and TRBJ2-2; 7 nucleotides agree with TRBD2. CDR3 length equals 13 residues. Germline assignment: CDR1 LGHDT and CDR2 YNNKEL (reference sequence). The junction had 1 base not matched to a gene; V was cut back by 3 bases and J by 6 bases. The CDR3 sequence: CASSQTSPGELFF. The CDR3 nucleotides are TGTGCCAGCAGCCAGACTAGCCCCGGGGAGCTGTTTTTT.

This clonotype was detected only a few times. The genes are TRBV2 and TRBJ2-1; 8 positions agree with TRBD1. V lost 1 base and J lost 2; bases outside the gene matches: 1. Germline assignment: CDR1 SNHLY and CDR2 FYNNEI. The CDR3 is made up of 15 amino acids. The CDR3 spells CASSEGTGTYNEQFF. The CDR3 DNA reads as TGTGCCAGCAGTGAAGGGACAGGGACCTACAATGAGCAGTTCTTC. Full variable domain (remainder filled in from reference TRBV2 and TRBJ2-1): EPEVTQTPSHQVTQMGQEVILRCVPISNHLYFYWYRQILGQKVEFLVSFYNNEISEKSEIFDDQFSVERPDGSNFTLKIRSTKLEDSAMYFCASSEGTGTYNEQFFGPGTRLTVL.

This clonotype has more than one count but fewer than ten. The chain recombines TRBV12-3 or TRBV12-4 with TRBJ2-4; D gene ambiguous. The CDR3 totals 13 residues. V was cut by 6 bases and J by 1 base, with 7 bases left in between. This CDR3 is CASRPVAKNIQYF. The CDR3 DNA reads TGTGCCAGCAGGCCCGTTGCCAAAAACATTCAGTACTTC.

The chain employs TRBV20-1 and TRBJ2-6; 8 positions agree with TRBD1. The V gene end was trimmed by 0 bases and the J gene end by 4 bases; junction bases not matched to a gene: 14. The CDR3 has 19 residues. Germline V gene sequence: CDR1 DFQATT, CDR2 SNEGSKA (reference sequence). This CDR3 is CSAREGPGQGVWGANVLTF. The CDR3 coding sequence is TGCAGTGCTAGAGAGGGCCCCGGACAGGGAGTTTGGGGGGCCAACGTCCTGACTTTC.

This clonotype has only a few counts. The J gene is TRBJ2-2, the V gene TRBV12-3 or TRBV12-4, with a weak D call TRBD1 (6 bases). Trimming pared 8 bases from V and 1 base from J, leaving 14 bases between. The CDR3 contains 15 residues. The CDR3 sequence is CASRIGTLNTGELFF. CDR3 bases: TGTGCCAGCCGGATTGGGACACTGAACACCGGGGAGCTGTTTTTT.

V usage is TRBV12-3 or TRBV12-4 and J usage is TRBJ2-5; TRBD1 matches at 10 bases. The J segment lost 5 bases and the V segment lost 2 bases, leaving 11 bases of the junction unmatched. The CDR3 runs to 17 residues. For the CDR3, the DNA is TGTGCCAGCAGTTTACGACAGGGGGCAGGGAGTGGGGAGACCCAGTACTTC. Translated: CASSLRQGAGSGETQYF.

The chain couples TRBV29-1 to TRBJ2-2; D is possibly TRBD1 (6 bases). CDR1 is SQVTM, CDR2 ANQGSEA, per germline. This CDR3 is 14 amino acids long. With 6 bases removed from V and 4 bases from J, the gap between germline ends came to 15 bases. CDR3 sequence reads: CSVETGRGTGELFF. The CDR3 DNA follows: TGCAGCGTCGAGACCGGCAGGGGCACCGGGGAGCTGTTTTTT.

V and J are TRBV10-3 and TRBJ2-2, with D maybe TRBD2 (7 bases). The CDR3 runs 14 residues. CDR1 is ENHRY, CDR2 SYGVKD, per germline. V was shortened by 10 bases and J by 5 bases, with 17 bases between the two germline ends. The CDR3, as DNA: TGTGCCACCAAAGACGGGGGGCCTACCGGGGAGCTGTTTTTT. Protein: CATKDGGPTGELFF.

The chain employs TRBV28 and TRBJ2-2; TRBD2 matches 15 bases. V shed 7 bases and J 4 bases; nucleotides not matched to a gene: 7. This CDR3 has 17 amino acids. Germline CDR1 and CDR2: MDHEN and SYDVKM. CDR3 in amino acids: CASTRTSGRDATGELFF. CDR3 sequence (DNA): TGTGCCAGCACCCGGACTAGCGGGAGGGATGCCACCGGGGAGCTGTTTTTT.

DNA for the CDR3: TGTGCCTGGAGCGTACGGCCCAGGGGTTCCTACAATGAGCAGTTCTTC. This sequence encodes CAWSVRPRGSYNEQFF. The genes are TRBV30 and TRBJ2-1; possibly TRBD1 for D (6 bases). This CDR3 has 16 residues. V was pared by 3 bases and J by 1 base, with 16 bases between. Germline V gene data show CDR1 as GTSNPN and CDR2 as SVGIG (reference sequence). Based on the CDR3 plus reference TRBV30 and TRBJ2-1, the full variable domain is SQTIHQWPATLVQPVGSPLSLECTVEGTSNPNLYWYRQAAGRGLQLLFYSVGIGQISSEVPQNLSASRPQDRQFILSSKKLLLSDSGFYLCAWSVRPRGSYNEQFFGPGTRLTVL.

The rearrangement uses TRBV5-6 and TRBJ1-4; no definite D call. With 0 bases removed from V and 1 base from J, the gap between germline ends came to 4 bases. The germline CDR1 and CDR2 sequences are SGHDT and YYEEEE. The CDR3 loop spans 14 amino acids. CDR3 coding DNA: TGTGCCAGCAGCTTGGTGGTAACTAATGAAAAACTGTTTTTT. This encodes CASSLVVTNEKLFF.

This clonotype has more than one count but fewer than ten. The chain recombines TRBV10-3 with TRBJ1-2; D gene uncertain. Between the trimmed V and J ends, which lost 0 bases and 8 bases, there was a span of 10 bases. The CDR3 is 13 residues long. Per germline, CDR1 ENHRY and CDR2 SYGVKD. CDR3 sequence (DNA): TGTGCCATCAGTGAGTCGCCGGATTTGGGCTACACCTTC. Protein sequence: CAISESPDLGYTF.

The rearrangement uses TRBV12-3 or TRBV12-4 and TRBJ1-1, with a weak D call TRBD1 (6 bases). Deletions cut 8 bases from V and 1 base from J, with 17 bases between. The CDR3 consists of 15 residues. The CDR3 here is CASVPNGGPNTEAFF. The DNA for the CDR3 is TGTGCCAGCGTTCCTAACGGGGGGCCGAACACTGAAGCTTTCTTT.

This clonotype was recorded many times. V is TRBV6-5 and J is TRBJ2-1, with a weak D call TRBD1 (6 bases). Germline CDR1 MNHEY, CDR2 SVGAGI. Trimming took 0 bases from V and 7 from J, leaving 13 bases between them. This CDR3 has 15 residues. CDR3 nucleotide sequence: TGTGCCAGCAGTTACTCAGTACAGGGTGGGAATGAGCAGTTCTTC. The encoded protein is CASSYSVQGGNEQFF.

This clonotype has a handful of counts. The chain joins TRBV12-3 or TRBV12-4 to TRBJ1-6; 10 nucleotides align to TRBD1. The CDR3 spans 14 residues. Trimming removed 8 bases from V and 11 bases from J; junction bases left unmatched: 9. The CDR3 nucleotides read TGTGCCAGCCGTCCGGGACAGGGGTCGGCACCCCTCCACTTT. Protein sequence: CASRPGQGSAPLHF.